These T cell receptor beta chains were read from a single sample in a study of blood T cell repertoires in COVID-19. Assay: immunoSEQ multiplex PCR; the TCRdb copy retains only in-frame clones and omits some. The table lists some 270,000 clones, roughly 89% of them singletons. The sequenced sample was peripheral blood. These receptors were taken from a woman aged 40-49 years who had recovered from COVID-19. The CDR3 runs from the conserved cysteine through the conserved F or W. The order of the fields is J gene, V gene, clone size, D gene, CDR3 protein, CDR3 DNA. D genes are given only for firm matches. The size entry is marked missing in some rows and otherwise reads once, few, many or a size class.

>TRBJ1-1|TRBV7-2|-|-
CASSFRGGTEAFF
TGTGCCAGCAGCTTTCGGGGTGGCACTGAAGCTTTCTTT
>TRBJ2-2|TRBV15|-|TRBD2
CATSSGLVPGTGELFF
TGTGCCACCAGCAGTGGACTAGTCCCGGGCACCGGGGAGCTGTTTTTT
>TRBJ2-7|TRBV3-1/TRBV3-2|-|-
CASSQGGEKQYF
TGTGCCAGCAGCCAAGGGGGGGAGAAGCAGTACTTC
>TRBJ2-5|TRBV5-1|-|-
CASSLASEKETQYF
TGCGCCAGCAGCTTGGCCAGCGAGAAAGAGACCCAGTACTTC
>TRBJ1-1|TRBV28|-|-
CASSLGWEAFF
TGTGCCAGCAGTTTGGGCTGGGAAGCTTTCTTT
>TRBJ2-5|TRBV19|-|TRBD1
CASSISGGGKETQYF
TGTGCCAGTAGTATTTCAGGGGGCGGGAAGGAGACCCAGTACTTC
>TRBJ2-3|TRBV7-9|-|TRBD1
CASSFTGQGTDTQYF
TGTGCCAGCAGCTTCACAGGACAGGGAACGGATACGCAGTATTTT
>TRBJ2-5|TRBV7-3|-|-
CASSLIAGGQETQYF
TGTGCCAGCAGCTTAATTGCGGGCGGCCAAGAGACCCAGTACTTC
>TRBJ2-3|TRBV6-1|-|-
CASTSTDTQYF
TGTGCCAGCACCTCCACAGATACGCAGTATTTT
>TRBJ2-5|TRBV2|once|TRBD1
CASSDETGVGETQYF
TGTGCCAGCAGTGATGAGACAGGGGTGGGGGAGACCCAGTACTTC
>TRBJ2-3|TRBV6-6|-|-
CASRTLTDTQYF
TGTGCCAGCAGAACACTAACAGATACGCAGTATTTT
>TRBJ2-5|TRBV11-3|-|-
CASSPSGVYQETQYF
TGTGCCAGCAGCCCCTCGGGGGTATACCAAGAGACCCAGTACTTC
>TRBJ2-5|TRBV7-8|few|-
CASSLDYQETQYF
TGTGCCAGCAGCTTAGACTACCAAGAGACCCAGTACTTC
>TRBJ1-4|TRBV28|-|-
CASSPGGGEGEKLFF
TGTGCCAGCAGTCCCGGGGGGGGAGAGGGTGAAAAACTGTTTTTT
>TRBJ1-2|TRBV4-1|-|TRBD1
CASSQVRQGGGYTF
TGCGCCAGCAGCCAAGTGCGACAGGGAGGCGGCTACACCTTC